Listed below are T cell receptor beta chains from one sample, sequenced in a study of T cell responses to AZD1222 COVID-19 vaccine. Data came from immunoSEQ multiplex PCR; TCRdb stores just in-frame clones and leaves some out. The table records some 120,000 clones, 80% to 90% of them present only once. The material sequenced was peripheral blood, taken on day 0 of MenACWY control vaccination. The source of these receptors is an adult in good health. CDR3s include the opening cysteine and the closing phenylalanine or tryptophan. The order of the fields is J gene, V gene, CDR3 protein.

j_call: TRBJ1-2; v_call: TRBV7-2; cdr3_aa: CASSFRDPESKDGYTF
j_call: TRBJ2-5; v_call: TRBV7-2; cdr3_aa: CASSPGRPETQYF
j_call: TRBJ2-1; v_call: TRBV6-5; cdr3_aa: CASSYSKPGSYNEQFF
j_call: TRBJ2-1; v_call: TRBV19; cdr3_aa: CASSIERQSYNEQFF
j_call: TRBJ1-4; v_call: TRBV18; cdr3_aa: CASSPGGWISGEKLFF
j_call: TRBJ1-1; v_call: TRBV5-8; cdr3_aa: CASSLVRGAFF
j_call: TRBJ2-5; v_call: TRBV7-2; cdr3_aa: CASSPGPLGGTQYF
j_call: TRBJ1-5; v_call: TRBV7-2; cdr3_aa: CASSSGTGAQPQHF
j_call: TRBJ1-4; v_call: TRBV19; cdr3_aa: CASSIDRTEKLFF
j_call: TRBJ2-7; v_call: TRBV7-9; cdr3_aa: CASSPPGQVRAEQYF
j_call: TRBJ2-1; v_call: TRBV19; cdr3_aa: CASSPRGSGGAFISNEQFF
j_call: TRBJ2-3; v_call: TRBV9; cdr3_aa: CASSVAGQLSTDTQYF
j_call: TRBJ1-5; v_call: TRBV16; cdr3_aa: CASSRTDSNQPQHF
j_call: TRBJ1-4; v_call: TRBV2; cdr3_aa: CASSGRRDSEKLFF
j_call: TRBJ2-7; v_call: TRBV4-1; cdr3_aa: CASSQGPTGVSEQYF
j_call: TRBJ1-3; v_call: TRBV27; cdr3_aa: CASSFQSGGGHTIYF
j_call: TRBJ2-7; v_call: TRBV7-2; cdr3_aa: CASSQPRDRVSYF
j_call: TRBJ1-2; v_call: TRBV7-2; cdr3_aa: CASSFGRSNYGYTF
j_call: TRBJ2-3; v_call: TRBV9; cdr3_aa: CASSARESNSRQYF
j_call: TRBJ2-3; v_call: TRBV6-5; cdr3_aa: CASSYSPGARDTQYF
j_call: TRBJ1-6; v_call: TRBV19; cdr3_aa: CASSSDGPLHF
j_call: TRBJ1-2; v_call: TRBV5-6; cdr3_aa: CASSLAISNYGYTF
j_call: TRBJ2-3; v_call: TRBV5-4; cdr3_aa: CASSLSSDTQYF
j_call: TRBJ2-2; v_call: TRBV3-1/TRBV3-2; cdr3_aa: CASSVQLATGELFF
j_call: TRBJ1-2; v_call: TRBV18; cdr3_aa: CASSPNSNYGYTF
j_call: TRBJ1-6; v_call: TRBV5-1; cdr3_aa: CASSLGGDRDRPLHF
j_call: TRBJ2-2; v_call: TRBV7-9; cdr3_aa: CASSSSPGLAANTGELFF
j_call: TRBJ1-5; v_call: TRBV28; cdr3_aa: CASSPSWTGGVEGQPQHF
j_call: TRBJ2-5; v_call: TRBV7-9; cdr3_aa: CASSYQETQYF
j_call: TRBJ1-4; v_call: TRBV28; cdr3_aa: CASSSRDRDNEKLFF
j_call: TRBJ2-2; v_call: TRBV27; cdr3_aa: CASRIWHGELFF
j_call: TRBJ2-7; v_call: TRBV18; cdr3_aa: CASSPVLLQDSYEQYF
j_call: TRBJ2-3; v_call: TRBV15; cdr3_aa: CATSSEQGARTDTQYF
j_call: TRBJ1-1; v_call: TRBV6-5; cdr3_aa: CASSPLLNTEAFF
j_call: TRBJ2-2; v_call: TRBV4-3; cdr3_aa: CASSPTSGGTGELFF
j_call: TRBJ2-7; v_call: TRBV10-3; cdr3_aa: CAISEFQISGGEQYF
j_call: TRBJ1-5; v_call: TRBV28; cdr3_aa: CASSFRGTHGQPQHF